These T cell receptor beta chains were read from a single sample in a study of tumor-infiltrating lymphocytes in primary liver carcinoma. TCRdb processed the multiplex PCR reads anew with MiXCR; each CDR3 protein has one entry. The sample has 310,000 or so distinct CDR3 sequences, around three fifths seen once. The source material was peripheral blood. These receptors all come from a woman aged 25 to 39 with primary liver carcinoma and hepatitis B virus infection. The CDR3 runs from the conserved cysteine through the conserved F or W. The order of the fields is D gene, clone size, J gene, V gene, CDR3 DNA, CDR3 protein. A D gene is named only where the DNA matches it firmly. Only some rows state a clone size, as once, few, many or a class for expanded clones.

>TRBD2|NA|TRBJ2-1|TRBV11-3
TGTGCCAACAGCTTAGATTTAAGGGGACTAGCGGGAGGTCTGTCCCACAATGAGCAGTTCTTC
CANSLDLRGLAGGLSHNEQFF
>TRBD1|NA|TRBJ1-5|TRBV30
TGTGCCTGGGGGACAGGAGTCAATCAGCCCCAGCATTTT
CAWGTGVNQPQHF
>NA|few|TRBJ1-1|TRBV6-5
TGTGCCAGCAGTTATACACAGAACACTGAAGCTTTCTTT
CASSYTQNTEAFF
>NA|NA|TRBJ1-1|TRBV11-2
TGTGTCAGCAGCTCCTCTGACAATGTCCGGAACACTGAAGCTTTCTTT
CVSSSSDNVRNTEAFF
>NA|many|TRBJ1-2|TRBV6-6
TGTGCCAGCAGTTACCCCGGGGGTCCCGGTGGCTACACCTTC
CASSYPGGPGGYTF
>TRBD1|once|TRBJ2-1|TRBV11-2
TGTGCCAGCAGCTCAGACAGGGGAACCTACAATGAGTGGTTCTTC
CASSSDRGTYNEWFF
>TRBD2|NA|TRBJ2-1|TRBV13
TGTGCCAGCAGCTTAAGACTAGCGGAAAATGAGCAGTTCTTC
CASSLRLAENEQFF
>NA|NA|TRBJ1-4|TRBV12-5
TGTGCTAGTGACCCGGGAATATCAACTAATGAAAAACTGTTTTTT
CASDPGISTNEKLFF
>NA|many|TRBJ2-1|TRBV30
TGTGCCTGGAGGTCGGCTATGCGGAGCTCCTACAATGAGCAGTTCTTC
CAWRSAMRSSYNEQFF
>NA|NA|TRBJ1-2|TRBV4-2
TGTGCCAGCAGGCAGGGCTATGGCTACACCTTC
CASRQGYGYTF
>NA|NA|TRBJ2-1|TRBV6-2/TRBV6-3
TGTGCCAGCAGTTACGGCAGTGCGGGTCTAGCAGGAGGGCCTGACAATGAGCAGTTCTTC
CASSYGSAGLAGGPDNEQFF
>TRBD1|once|TRBJ1-1|TRBV29-1
TGCACCTCGGCCGGGACAGAGTACATGAACACTGAAGCTTTCTTT
CTSAGTEYMNTEAFF
>NA|NA|TRBJ1-2|TRBV7-9
TGTGCCAGCTGCCCTAATGGCGGCTATGGCTACACCTTC
CASCPNGGYGYTF
>TRBD2|NA|TRBJ2-1|TRBV4-2
TGTGCCAGCAGCCAAGAGGTGACTAGCGGGAGTTGGGACAATGAGCAGTTCTTC
CASSQEVTSGSWDNEQFF
>TRBD2|many|TRBJ2-2|TRBV12-3/TRBV12-4
TGTGCCAGCAGGCGATCAGCGGGAGAGCTCACCGGGGAGCTGTTTTTT
CASRRSAGELTGELFF
>NA|NA|TRBJ2-7|TRBV10-2
TGCGCCAGCATGGGACACCAACTGGTGCAGTACTTC
CASMGHQLVQYF
>TRBD1|NA|TRBJ1-4|TRBV4-3
TGCGCCAGCAGGCAACACCCCGGGACAGGGGCCGAAAAACTGCTTTTT
CASRQHPGTGAEKLLF
>TRBD1|NA|TRBJ2-1|TRBV4-1
TGCGCCAGCAGCCAAGGAACAGGGGGCGAATACTACAGTGAGCAGTTCTTC
CASSQGTGGEYYSEQFF
>NA|NA|TRBJ2-1|TRBV11-3
TGTGCCAGCAGGCTTGACAGCCAGGAGCAGTCCTTC
CASRLDSQEQSF
>NA|NA|TRBJ2-2|TRBV6-1
TGTACCAGCAGATCAGGGGTTAAAACCGGGGAGCTGTTTTTT
CTSRSGVKTGELFF
>NA|many|TRBJ2-1|TRBV19
TGTGCCAGTAGTGGGGGTCATGAGCAGTTCTTC
CASSGGHEQFF
>NA|NA|TRBJ2-7|TRBV6-5
TGTGCCAGCAGTTACTCGCAGGTTAGCTCCTACGAGCAGTACTTC
CASSYSQVSSYEQYF